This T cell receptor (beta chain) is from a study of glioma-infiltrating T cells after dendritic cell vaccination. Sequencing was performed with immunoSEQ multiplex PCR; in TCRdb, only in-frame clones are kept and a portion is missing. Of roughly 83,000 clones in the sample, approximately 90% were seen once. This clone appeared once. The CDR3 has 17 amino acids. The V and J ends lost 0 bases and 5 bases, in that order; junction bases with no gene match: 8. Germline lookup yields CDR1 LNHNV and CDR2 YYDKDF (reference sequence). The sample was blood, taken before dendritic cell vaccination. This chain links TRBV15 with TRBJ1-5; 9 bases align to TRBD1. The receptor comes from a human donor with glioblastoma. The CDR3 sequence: CATSRDGGQGGYQPQHF. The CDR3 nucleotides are TGTGCCACCAGCAGAGATGGGGGACAGGGAGGTTATCAGCCCCAGCATTTT.